What follows is one TCR beta chain and its context. The specificity of this receptor is unknown. No quality values exist for individual bases; no much larger clone is one base distant. Other DNA variants within this sample encode the same CDR3. This specimen belongs to a study of blood T cell repertoires in COVID-19 (TCRdb year 2020). Turning to the overall study: Samples covering the acute and convalescent phases of COVID-19 were provided by collaborators in the United States, Italy and Spain. Subjects who had been exposed to COVID-19, were actively infected with it, or had recovered from it provided the deeply sampled blood TCRbeta repertoires that made up the dataset. Where available, HLA class I and class II types were taken from metadata supplied by the sample provider and were not determined by assay-based typing. The samples were drawn from the first 160 participants of the ongoing ImmuneRACE study and from 1,254 subjects provided by 6 global collaborators. Nearly every sample came with metadata listing a de-identified subject ID, COVID-19 status, age in years and sex. The repertoires were released in a freely available public database intended as a resource for research on the immune response to SARS-CoV-2. The material from the prospective study consisted of cDNA or gDNA derived from T cells, B-cell-depleted T cells, or PBMCs. The paper's findings and limits, for the study overall: Clinical and demographic metadata were provided uncurated, with the amount varying by source and participant.

A distance of 8 bases separates the germline ends of V and J, which lose 0 bases and 0 bases respectively. Inclusive of the bounding cysteine and phenylalanine, the CDR3 is 15 residues long. Left in the record is the CDR3 DNA by itself, 45 bases read in frame from the first base. The germline V gene yields SGHRS for CDR1 and YFSETQ for CDR2. The immunoSEQ Assay, a bias-controlled multiplex PCR, was used to amplify TCRbeta CDR3 regions from genomic DNA. For the original study's pipeline: Within the assay, amplification of reference gene primers was used to estimate how many nucleated cells each sample contained. Sequence reads were collapsed and filtered to measure the absolute abundance of every unique TCRbeta CDR3 rearrangement. For each sample, productive Simpson clonality was calculated as the square root of Simpson's diversity index across productive rearrangements. TCRdb took this table from immuneACCESS and kept in-frame rearrangements with V and J called. Such tables lack part of the clones; where checked against another copy, unresolved V genes explain under half of the gap, and the rest is unexplained. The V and J calls and clone size come from that table; D and trimming were worked out from the DNA. The sample data list hundreds of thousands of clones, and 85% to 90% of these were observed just once. The ten largest clones add up to about 6% of the sample.

At one collaborating source in Seattle, patients were enrolled during active infection and were followed longitudinally through the course of disease. The collaborating institutions used their own protocols to collect whole blood in K2EDTA tubes. For TCRbeta analysis, collaborator samples were shipped as frozen whole blood, as isolated PBMCs, or as DNA extracted from either sample type. The TCR originated in a woman aged 50 to 60 with COVID-19, enrolled during active disease. The sample was peripheral blood. This sequence uses TRBV5-1 and TRBJ2-3; the D gene is not confidently resolved. The DNA sequence follows: TGCGCCAGCAGCTTGGGACACCCCAGCACAGATACGCAGTATTTT. Protein translation: CASSLGHPSTDTQYF.